The 7 T cell receptor beta chains below were found in one sample sequenced in a study of CD8 T cells in ankylosing spondylitis. TCRdb re-derived calls from the 5' RACE reads in MiXCR, one entry per CDR3 protein. The sample lists 200,000 to 250,000 distinct CDR3 sequences; over 9.5% were seen once. The sample consisted of blood, either unsorted or a sorted T cell fraction (not recorded which). The receptors derive from a male donor with ankylosing spondylitis or in good health (not recorded which).

This sequence joins TRBV9 and TRBJ2-5; TRBD1 is a possible D gene (7 bases). Germline assignment: CDR1 SGDLS and CDR2 YYNGEE. V lost 0 bases and J lost 5, with 8 bases in between. This CDR3 contains 13 residues. In DNA, the CDR3 is TGTGCCAGCAGCGTAGCAGGGGGGGAGACCCAGTACTTC. Protein product: CASSVAGGETQYF.

This clonotype was observed a handful of times. The chain is built from TRBV28 and TRBJ1-6, with D possibly matching TRBD1 (5 bases). The CDR3 consists of 14 residues. V was shortened by 5 bases and J by 8 bases, with 13 bases between the two germline ends. Germline V gene lookup returns CDR1 MDHEN and CDR2 SYDVKM. In DNA, the CDR3 is TGTGCCAGCAGTGGGGGTTTCGGGGATTCACCCCTCCACTTT. Its translation is CASSGGFGDSPLHF.

In its sample, this clonotype was seen many times. The chain carries TRBV9 and TRBJ2-2; 8 bases map to TRBD1. Germline CDR1 and CDR2: SGDLS and YYNGEE. This CDR3 comprises 15 residues. The V and J ends lost 2 bases and 5 bases, in that order; junction bases with no gene match: 5. The CDR3 loop is CASSVRGQGTGELFF. Written as DNA, the CDR3 is TGTGCCAGCAGCGTCAGGGGGCAGGGGACCGGGGAGCTGTTTTTT.

This clonotype was recorded many times. The chain carries TRBV7-2 and TRBJ1-1; D uncertain. V was shortened by 5 bases and J by 9 bases, with 13 bases between the two germline ends. Germline CDR1 SGHTA, CDR2 FQGNSA. The CDR3 extends over 12 amino acids. CDR3 DNA: TGTGCCAGCAGCCCCGGACCGGTAAAAGCTTTCTTT. This gives the protein CASSPGPVKAFF. The full variable domain, its missing parts supplied by reference TRBV7-2 and TRBJ1-1, is GAGVSQSPSNKVTEKGKDVELRCDPISGHTALYWYRQSLGQGLEFLIYFQGNSAPDKSGLPSDRFSAERTGGSVSTLTIQRTQQEDSAVYLCASSPGPVKAFFGQGTRLTVV.

This clonotype was seen a handful of times. The chain uses TRBV25-1 and TRBJ2-1; D possibly uses TRBD1 or TRBD2 (6 bases each). The germline V gene encodes CDR1 MGHDK and CDR2 SYGVNS. V lost 0 bases, J lost 5 bases, and 11 bases lay in between. The CDR3 extends over 15 amino acids. CDR3: CASSEYLGGHNEQFF. The CDR3 nucleotides are TGTGCCAGCAGTGAATATCTGGGGGGCCACAATGAGCAGTTCTTC.

This clonotype was counted ten times or more. The V and J genes are TRBV28 and TRBJ1-2; 7 nucleotides agree with TRBD1. CDR1 MDHEN and CDR2 SYDVKM come from the germline V gene. The ends lost 5 bases at V and 6 bases at J; junction bases unmatched: 6. The CDR3 is made up of 13 amino acids. DNA for the CDR3: TGTGCCAGCAGTCTCACAGGGGATGATGGCTACACCTTC. It translates to CASSLTGDDGYTF.

This chain uses TRBV7-3 with TRBJ2-2, with D perhaps TRBD1 (6 bases). This CDR3 comprises 13 residues. Trimming shortened V by 5 bases and J by 6 bases, and 10 bases separated the two germline ends. Germline V gene sequence: CDR1 SGHTA, CDR2 FQGTGA. CDR3 DNA: TGTGCCAGCAGCCGACAGGAGCCCGGGGAGCTGTTTTTT. Translation gives CASSRQEPGELFF.